This T cell receptor (beta chain) was captured in a study of T cell changes during pregnancy in multiple sclerosis. Sequencing used immunoSEQ multiplex PCR; TCRdb keeps in-frame clones, though not all of them. The sample records approximately 33,000 clones, 92% being singletons. V was clipped by 6 bases and J by 5 bases; unmatched bases: 4. The CDR3 is 13 residues long. Germline assignment: CDR1 MDHEN and CDR2 SYDVKM. The V gene is TRBV28, the J gene TRBJ2-5; 9 positions agree with TRBD1. The sequences come from CD4+ T cells from peripheral blood mononuclear cells, collected after pregnancy. This TCR came from a female donor with multiple sclerosis, enrolled in a pregnancy study. This CDR3 reads CASRGTGRETQYF. CDR3 in DNA: TGTGCCAGCAGGGGGACAGGGCGGGAGACCCAGTACTTC.